This TCR beta chain was identified in a study of shared clonotypes between healthy human individuals. TCRdb's copy holds only in-frame clones and misses some; the assay was immunoSEQ multiplex PCR. This sample carries some 1.4 million clones, over 95% of them seen once, and the ten largest clones take 1% to 1.5%. The V gene lost 4 bases and the J gene lost 1 base, with 7 bases spanning the gap. This CDR3 spans 13 amino acids. The germline CDR1 and CDR2 sequences are MNHNS and SASEGT. The sample was naive CD4+ T cells sorted from blood. Subset denoted: CD45RA+ positively selected. The rearrangement uses TRBV6-1 and TRBJ1-1; D gene ambiguous. This sequence was found in a man aged 25-45 years in good health. For the CDR3, the DNA is TGTGCCAGCAGTGGGGTGTCGAACACTGAAGCTTTCTTT. Translation: CASSGVSNTEAFF.